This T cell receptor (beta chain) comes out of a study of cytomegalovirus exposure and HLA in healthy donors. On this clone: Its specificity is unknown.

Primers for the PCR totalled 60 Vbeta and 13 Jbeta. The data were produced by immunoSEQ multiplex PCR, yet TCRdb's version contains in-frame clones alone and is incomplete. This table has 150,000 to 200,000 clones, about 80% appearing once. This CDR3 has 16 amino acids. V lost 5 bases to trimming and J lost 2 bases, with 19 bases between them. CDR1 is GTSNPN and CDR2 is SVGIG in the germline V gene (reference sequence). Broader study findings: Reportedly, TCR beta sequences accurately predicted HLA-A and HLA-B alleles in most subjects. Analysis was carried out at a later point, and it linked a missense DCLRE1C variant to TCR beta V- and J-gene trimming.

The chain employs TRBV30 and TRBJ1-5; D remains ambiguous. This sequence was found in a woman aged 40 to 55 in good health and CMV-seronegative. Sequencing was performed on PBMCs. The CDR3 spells CAWSPGPTLRNQPQHF. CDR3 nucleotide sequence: TGTGCCTGGTCCCCGGGTCCCACCTTGCGCAATCAGCCCCAGCATTTT. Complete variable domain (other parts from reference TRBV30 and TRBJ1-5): SQTIHQWPATLVQPVGSPLSLECTVEGTSNPNLYWYRQAAGRGLQLLFYSVGIGQISSEVPQNLSASRPQDRQFILSSKKLLLSDSGFYLCAWSPGPTLRNQPQHFGDGTRLSIL.